This T cell receptor (beta chain) is drawn from a study of T cell responses to AZD1222 COVID-19 vaccine (dated by TCRdb to the early 2020s). In terms of the full investigation: A total of around 240 trial participants underwent TCR sequencing, of whom about 200 received two doses of AZD1222 and about 25 received two doses of the MenACWY control vaccine. Trial participants were enrolled into age subgroups of 18-55, 56-69 and 70-plus years, which contained 148, 28 and 57 TCR-sequenced participants, respectively.

The paper's findings and limits, for the study overall: CD4 TCRs associated with the vaccine covered the entire spike protein, and the dominant responses were in regions 160-218 and 743-854. After two AZD1222 doses, both the breadth and the depth of spike-specific TCRs were significantly higher than at day 0 and than in MenACWY recipients. Participants were mostly white British, with more females than males. The authors suggested clonal diversity may have been underestimated. Because no samples from the day 14 peak response were available, repertoires could be characterized only after the peak T cell response. Conclusions about previously exposed vaccinees are limited because only 5 or 6 AZD1222 recipients were SARS-CoV-2 seropositive at baseline. In the small 56-69-year group, the increase in depth fell short of significance, most likely because of low power. Nearly half of unique spike-specific TCRs reportedly recognized epitopes outside regions mutated in the B.1.351 and B.1.1.7 variants.

Interpreted using the paper, the time point label stands for: about 28 days (+/-7) after the second vaccine dose. Because spike-specific TCR depth and breadth did not differ between the two schedules, AZD1222 recipients who got a second dose at roughly 4 weeks were pooled with those who got a second dose at roughly 12 weeks. The vaccinee samples were drawn from two UK trials, COV001 and COV002, one of which was a single-blind randomized controlled phase 2/3 trial testing AZD1222 (ChAdOx1 nCoV-19) in healthy adults. For TCRbeta chain sequencing, PBMC samples from trial participants were taken at day 0 and at day 28 after the second dose. As for this clone: Its binding antigen is unknown. Per-base quality was not reported, and no clone a single base away is much larger than it.

Measured from the cysteine to the phenylalanine, the CDR3 is 11 residues long. Just the 33-base CDR3 DNA is kept, in frame starting at base 1. CDR1 GTSNPN and CDR2 SVGIG are derived from the germline V gene (reference sequence). V is pared back by 5 bases and J by 4 bases, with 9 bases lying between the germline termini. The CDR3 regions of human TCRbeta chains were analyzed by immunosequencing. In the source study's methods: TCRs in the repertoires were matched against a reference library of SARS-CoV-2-specific TCRs that had been generated with the MIRA antigen-specificity platform. Breadth meant the fraction of unique TCRs that were SARS-CoV-2-associated, whereas depth meant the fraction of total T cells that were SARS-CoV-2-associated. Each spike-specific TCR was assigned to its reactive spike region and to a CD4 or CD8 class using the MIRA data. Log10-transformed breadth and depth values were compared by one-way ANOVA with Sidak's multiple comparisons tests. In TCRdb, the immuneACCESS table is reduced to in-frame sequences with V and J assigned. These tables do not hold every clone; where another copy was compared, an unresolved V gene accounts for under half, and the others remain unexplained. The DNA was the basis for D and trimming; V, J and clone size are from that table. This sample lists roughly 150,000 clones; over 85% were detected once. The ten top clones hold around 7.1% of the sample.

The chain is made from TRBV30 and TRBJ2-7; the best D guess is TRBD1, with 5 bases matching. Sequenced here: peripheral blood, sampled 28 days after the second AZD1222 dose. The source is an adult who received the AZD1222 COVID-19 vaccine. CDR3 loop: CAWSRVYEQYF. The DNA sequence is TGTGCCTGGTCCAGGGTTTACGAGCAGTACTTC.